This T cell receptor (beta chain) emerged from a study of response to subunit inactivated influenza vaccine. Regarding this clonotype: Its target is not known.

TCRdb used MiXCR to reprocess the RT-PCR reads, holding one entry per CDR3 protein. In the table there are hundreds of thousands of distinct CDR3 sequences, approximately 12% of which are singletons. General study points: Few new T cells, the authors suggested, are recruited by each seasonal influenza vaccination.

CDR3 length: 16 amino acids. Trimming took 5 bases from V and 6 from J; bases not matched to a gene: 14. CDR1 and CDR2 from the germline V gene are LNHNV and YYDKDF (reference sequence). This clonotype was obtained from a man aged 45-65 years who received an inactivated influenza vaccine. The sample in question was PBMCs from blood, obtained on the day of vaccination. The chain is built from TRBV15 and TRBJ2-7; 9 bases match TRBD2. The CDR3 bases are TGTGCCACCAGCCGAGTCATACCGGGACTAGCAAGCGAGCAGTACTTC. It yields the protein CATSRVIPGLASEQYF. The full variable domain, its missing parts supplied by reference TRBV15 and TRBJ2-7, is DAMVIQNPRYQVTQFGKPVTLSCSQTLNHNVMYWYQQKSSQAPKLLFHYYDKDFNNEADTPDNFQSRRPNTSFCFLDIRSPGLGDTAMYLCATSRVIPGLASEQYFGPGTRLTVT.